One sample yielded the 26 T cell receptor beta chains listed below, sequenced in a study of T cells expressing NK-cell markers. TCRdb reworked the 5' RACE reads into one entry per CDR3 protein, no DNA. The table gives several thousand distinct CDR3 sequences; the top ten clones make up 8% to 13% of it. The material sequenced was blood T cells: a sorted CD56 or NKG2C T cell subset, CD4+ or CD8+ T cells, or bulk PBMC T cells (not recorded which). The receptors originated from a man aged 18 to 29 in good health.

By frequency, this clonotype is medium-sized (0.01 to 0.1%). V gene TRBV29-1 combines with J gene TRBJ2-7; TCRdb's D call, TRBD1, is unchecked because there is no DNA. CDR1 is SQVTM and CDR2 is ANQGSEA in the germline V gene. This CDR3 comprises 13 residues. The chain's CDR3 is CSVVKVRDGEQYF.

The chain is built from TRBV6-2 or TRBV6-3 and TRBJ1-1. Germline values: CDR1 MNHEY, CDR2 SVGEGT. The CDR3 runs 11 residues. The CDR3 region is CASSPNTEAFF.

This CDR3 reads CASSRLAGGTNEQFF. The V gene is TRBV27, the J gene TRBJ2-1; TCRdb returns TRBD2, unconfirmable since there is no DNA. The CDR3 runs 15 residues. Germline loops: CDR1 MNHEY, CDR2 SMNVEV (reference sequence).

This chain uses TRBV7-8 with TRBJ1-4; TCRdb's D call, TRBD1, is unchecked because there is no DNA. CDR3 length equals 14 residues. Germline V lookup: CDR1 SGHVS, CDR2 FQNEAQ. The CDR3 sequence is CASSLAGAGEKLFF.

The chain uses TRBV7-2 and TRBJ2-3; TCRdb gives TRBD1 as the D gene, but with no DNA this cannot be confirmed. The germline gives CDR1 SGHTA, CDR2 FQGNSA. The CDR3 consists of 15 residues. The CDR3 protein is CASSLANPGRDTQYF.

Measured by frequency, this clonotype is medium-sized. The chain recombines TRBV12-3 or TRBV12-4 with TRBJ2-1; the TCRdb call, TRBD2, lacks DNA for checking. There are 11 residues in the CDR3. The CDR3: CASGNLGGEFF.

This clonotype is labeled medium-sized based on frequency. The chain is built from TRBV15 and TRBJ2-5; the TRBD1 assignment by TCRdb is unverifiable without DNA. Germline V gene lookup returns CDR1 LNHNV and CDR2 YYDKDF (reference sequence). This CDR3 has 15 residues. CDR3 in amino acids: CATSRVTGGAETQYF.

This CDR3 reads CASSLSPTVSSYNSPLHF. J is TRBJ1-6 and V is TRBV11-2; TCRdb's D call of TRBD1 is untestable without DNA. Germline assignment: CDR1 SGHAT and CDR2 FQNNGV. CDR3 length: 18 residues.

The CDR3 reads CSVQPTGTGDFAFF. The chain employs TRBV29-1 and TRBJ1-1; TCRdb's assignment of TRBD1 cannot be checked, as there is no DNA. The CDR3 length is 14 residues. The germline V gene has CDR1 SQVTM and CDR2 ANQGSEA.

This clonotype is classed as medium-sized by frequency. The V gene is TRBV7-9, the J gene TRBJ1-2. Germline V lookup: CDR1 SEHNR, CDR2 FQNEAQ (reference sequence). This CDR3 is 15 amino acids long. The CDR3 region is CASSRYRGTIYGYTF.

The CDR3 loop reads CSAERHSGGRNGYTF. The J gene is TRBJ1-2, the V gene TRBV20-1; with no DNA, the TCRdb D assignment of TRBD1 cannot be verified. Germline V gene data show CDR1 as DFQATT and CDR2 as SNEGSKA (reference sequence). CDR3 length: 15 amino acids.

The V and J genes are TRBV15 and TRBJ2-5; TCRdb's D call, TRBD1, is unchecked because there is no DNA. CDR1 is LNHNV, CDR2 YYDKDF, per germline (reference sequence). This CDR3 comprises 14 residues. CDR3 amino acids: CATRIDRAGETQYF.

This clonotype registers medium-sized by frequency. The chain recombines TRBV29-1 with TRBJ2-5; lacking DNA, the TRBD2 call made by TCRdb goes unchecked. CDR3 length: 13 residues. Germline values: CDR1 SQVTM, CDR2 ANQGSEA. The CDR3 sequence is CSVQGRGGETQYF.

The chain is built from TRBV9 and TRBJ1-2; lacking DNA, the TRBD1 call made by TCRdb goes unchecked. In germline, CDR1 is SGDLS, CDR2 YYNGEE. The CDR3 spans 14 residues. The CDR3 spells CASSVDIGGYGYTF.

This chain connects TRBV15 to TRBJ2-5; TCRdb outputs TRBD1, but without DNA this stays unchecked. In germline, CDR1 is LNHNV, CDR2 YYDKDF (reference sequence). The CDR3 runs to 14 residues. The CDR3 spells CATSRAGEGGTQYF.

This clonotype is deemed medium-sized (0.01 to 0.1%) by its frequency. The CDR3 loop reads CAWSVAGDGTDTQYF. This chain connects TRBV30 to TRBJ2-3; there is no DNA to check the TCRdb D call of TRBD1. The germline V gene encodes CDR1 GTSNPN and CDR2 SVGIG (reference sequence). CDR3 length: 15 amino acids.

V gene TRBV6-4 combines with J gene TRBJ2-1; TCRdb's assignment of TRBD2 cannot be checked, as there is no DNA. The CDR3 extends over 19 amino acids. Germline-derived CDR1 and CDR2 are MRHNA and SNTAGT. This chain's CDR3 is CASEALRGTRHFSYNEQFF.

V is TRBV3-1 and J is TRBJ1-6. This CDR3 comprises 15 residues. Germline CDR1 is LGHDT and CDR2 is YNNKEL (reference sequence). The chain's CDR3 is CASSQDPVGNSPLHF.

This clonotype ranks as medium-sized (0.01 to 0.1%) in terms of frequency. The rearrangement links TRBV12-3 or TRBV12-4 to TRBJ2-7; absent DNA, TCRdb's TRBD1 call cannot be checked. The length of the CDR3 is 16 residues. CDR3 sequence reads: CASSPSSGQVHHEQYF.

This clonotype is deemed medium-sized by its frequency. The chain couples TRBV27 to TRBJ2-1; the TRBD2 assignment by TCRdb is unverifiable without DNA. The CDR3 consists of 15 residues. CDR1 is MNHEY, CDR2 SMNVEV, per germline (reference sequence). CDR3 region: CASSFTGGTYNEQFF.

The rearrangement uses TRBV11-2 and TRBJ2-7. The CDR3 is 18 amino acids. CDR1 is SGHAT and CDR2 is FQNNGV in the germline V gene. CDR3 sequence reads: CASSLDWLGMENPYEQYF.

V is TRBV20-1 and J is TRBJ2-2. The CDR3 spans 14 residues. Per germline, CDR1 DFQATT and CDR2 SNEGSKA (reference sequence). CDR3 protein: CSARDRVISGELFF.

The chain uses TRBV7-2 and TRBJ2-5; absent DNA, TCRdb's TRBD1 call cannot be checked. Germline assignment: CDR1 SGHTA and CDR2 FQGNSA. The CDR3 loop spans 15 amino acids. CDR3 residues: CASSPQDRRSGTQYF.

The CDR3 loop is CASSQDRTSTDTQYF. The rearrangement links TRBV3-1 to TRBJ2-3. In germline, CDR1 is LGHDT, CDR2 YNNKEL (reference sequence). The CDR3 runs to 15 residues.

The chain combines TRBV23-1 with TRBJ2-2. TRBV23-1 is given ORF status, its function remaining uncertain. The CDR3 consists of 12 residues. The CDR3 sequence is CASSQSPGELFF.

The chain carries TRBV20-1 and TRBJ2-6; the TCRdb call, TRBD1, lacks DNA for checking. The CDR3 covers 17 residues. The germline V gene encodes CDR1 DFQATT and CDR2 SNEGSKA (reference sequence). CDR3: CSARDSKGVAGANVLTF.